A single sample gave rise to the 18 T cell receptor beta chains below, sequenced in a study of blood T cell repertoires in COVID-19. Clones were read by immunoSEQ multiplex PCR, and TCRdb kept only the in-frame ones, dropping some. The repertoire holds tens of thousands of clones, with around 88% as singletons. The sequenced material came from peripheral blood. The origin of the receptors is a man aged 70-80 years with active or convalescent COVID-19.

The CDR3, as DNA: TGTGCCAGCAGCGTAGTACCCGGGTCTGGCACAGATACGCAGTATTTT. It specifies CASSVVPGSGTDTQYF. The chain joins TRBV9 to TRBJ2-3, with unresolved D. Trimming took off 0 bases at V and 1 base at J, with 12 bases between the two ends. CDR3 length: 16 amino acids. The germline CDR1 and CDR2 sequences are SGDLS and YYNGEE.

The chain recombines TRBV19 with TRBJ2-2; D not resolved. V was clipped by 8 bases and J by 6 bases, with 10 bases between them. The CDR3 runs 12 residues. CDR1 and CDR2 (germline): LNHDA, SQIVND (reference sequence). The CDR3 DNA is TGTGCCAGTCGAGAGTTCCCCGGGGAGCTGTTTTTT. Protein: CASREFPGELFF.

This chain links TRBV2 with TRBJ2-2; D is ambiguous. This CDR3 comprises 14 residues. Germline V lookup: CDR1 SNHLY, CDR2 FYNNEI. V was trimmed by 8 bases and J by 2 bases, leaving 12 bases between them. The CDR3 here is CASHLTANTGELFF. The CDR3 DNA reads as TGTGCCAGCCATCTTACAGCCAACACCGGGGAGCTGTTTTTT.

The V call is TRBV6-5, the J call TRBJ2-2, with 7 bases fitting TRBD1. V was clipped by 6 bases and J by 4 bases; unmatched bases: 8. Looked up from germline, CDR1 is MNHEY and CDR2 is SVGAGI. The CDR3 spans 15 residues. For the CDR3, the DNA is TGTGCCAGCAGACGTACGGACAGGTCCACCGGGGAGCTGTTTTTT. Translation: CASRRTDRSTGELFF.

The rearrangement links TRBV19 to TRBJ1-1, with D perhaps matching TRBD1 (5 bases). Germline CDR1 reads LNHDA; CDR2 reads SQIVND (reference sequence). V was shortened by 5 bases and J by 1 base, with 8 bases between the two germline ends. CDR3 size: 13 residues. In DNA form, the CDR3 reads TGTGCCAGTAGTGCGGGACGGAACACTGAAGCTTTCTTT. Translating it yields CASSAGRNTEAFF. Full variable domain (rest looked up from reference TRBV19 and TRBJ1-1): DGGITQSPKYLFRKEGQNVTLSCEQNLNHDAMYWYRQDPGQGLRLIYYSQIVNDFQKGDIAEGYSVSREKKESFPLTVTSAQKNPTAFYLCASSAGRNTEAFFGQGTRLTVV.

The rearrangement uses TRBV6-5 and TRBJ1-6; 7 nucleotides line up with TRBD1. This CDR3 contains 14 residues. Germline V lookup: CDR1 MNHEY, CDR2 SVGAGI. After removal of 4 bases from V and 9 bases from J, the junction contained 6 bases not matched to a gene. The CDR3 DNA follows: TGTGCCAGCAGTTCAGACAGGGATCTTTCACCCCTCCACTTT. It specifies CASSSDRDLSPLHF.

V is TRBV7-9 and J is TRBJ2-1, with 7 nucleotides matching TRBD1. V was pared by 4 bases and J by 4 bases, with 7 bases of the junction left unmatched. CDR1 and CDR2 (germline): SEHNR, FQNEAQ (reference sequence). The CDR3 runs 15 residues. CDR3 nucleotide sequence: TGTGCCAGCAGCTCTCGACAGGGTACTTACAATGAGCAGTTCTTC. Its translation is CASSSRQGTYNEQFF.

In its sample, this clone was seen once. The CDR3 coding sequence is TGTGCCACCTCGGGGACAGCGGGTCGTAAAGCTTTCTTT. This encodes CATSGTAGRKAFF. This chain uses TRBV6-5 with TRBJ1-1, with 7 bases matching TRBD1. CDR1 and CDR2 from the germline V gene are MNHEY and SVGAGI. V dropped 10 bases and J dropped 9; count of bases not matched to a gene: 14. CDR3 length: 13 residues.

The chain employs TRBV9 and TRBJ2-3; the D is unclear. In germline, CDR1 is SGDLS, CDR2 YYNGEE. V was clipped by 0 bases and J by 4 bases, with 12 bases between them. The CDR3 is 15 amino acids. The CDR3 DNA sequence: TGTGCCAGCAGCGTAGCAGGTCTGTCAGCAGATACGCAGTATTTT. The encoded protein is CASSVAGLSADTQYF.

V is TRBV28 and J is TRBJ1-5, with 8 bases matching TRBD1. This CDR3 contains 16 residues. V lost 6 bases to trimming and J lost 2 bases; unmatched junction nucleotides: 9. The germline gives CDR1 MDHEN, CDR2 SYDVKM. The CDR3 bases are TGTGCCAGCAGCATAATACAGGGGGGCCGCAATCAGCCCCAGCATTTT. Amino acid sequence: CASSIIQGGRNQPQHF.

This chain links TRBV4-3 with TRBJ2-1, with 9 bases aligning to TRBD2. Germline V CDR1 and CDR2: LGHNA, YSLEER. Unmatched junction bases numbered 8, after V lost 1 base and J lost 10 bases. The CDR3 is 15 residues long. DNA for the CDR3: TGCGCCAGCAGCCAAGGACTAGCGGCCCTTTTGGAGCAGTTCTTC. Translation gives CASSQGLAALLEQFF.

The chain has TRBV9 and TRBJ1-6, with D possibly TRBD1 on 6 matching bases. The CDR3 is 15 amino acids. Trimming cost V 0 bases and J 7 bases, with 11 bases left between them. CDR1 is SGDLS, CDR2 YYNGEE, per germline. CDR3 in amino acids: CASSVGQGSNSPLHF. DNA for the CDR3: TGTGCCAGCAGCGTAGGGCAGGGGAGCAATTCACCCCTCCACTTT.

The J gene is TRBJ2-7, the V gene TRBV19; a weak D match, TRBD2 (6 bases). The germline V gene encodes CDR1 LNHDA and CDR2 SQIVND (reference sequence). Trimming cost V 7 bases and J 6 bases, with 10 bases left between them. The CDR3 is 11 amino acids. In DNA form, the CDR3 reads TGTGCCAGTACCTGGAGGGGCGAGCAGTACTTC. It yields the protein CASTWRGEQYF.

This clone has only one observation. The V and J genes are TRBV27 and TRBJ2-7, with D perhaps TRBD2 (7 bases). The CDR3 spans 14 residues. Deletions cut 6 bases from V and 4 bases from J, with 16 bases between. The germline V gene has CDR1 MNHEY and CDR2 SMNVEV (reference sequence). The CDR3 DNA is TGTGCCAGCAGCCCAAGGGGGGGGCTATACGAGCAGTACTTC. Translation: CASSPRGGLYEQYF.

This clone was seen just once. CDR3 nucleotide sequence: TGTGCCTGGTCCGTGGGGGGAGGCCCTAGCAATCAGCCCCAGCATTTT. This translates into CAWSVGGGPSNQPQHF. This rearrangement joins TRBV30 to TRBJ1-5, with a possible D match to TRBD1 (5 bases). Trimming took 5 bases from V and 0 from J, leaving 17 bases between them. The CDR3 has 16 residues. Per the germline V gene, CDR1 is GTSNPN and CDR2 is SVGIG (reference sequence).

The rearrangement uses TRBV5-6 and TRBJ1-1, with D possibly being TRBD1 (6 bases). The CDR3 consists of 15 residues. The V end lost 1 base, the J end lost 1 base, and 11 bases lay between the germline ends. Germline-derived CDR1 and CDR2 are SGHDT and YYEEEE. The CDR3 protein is CASSLPGHPNTEAFF. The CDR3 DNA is TGTGCCAGCAGCTTGCCGGGACACCCGAACACTGAAGCTTTCTTT.

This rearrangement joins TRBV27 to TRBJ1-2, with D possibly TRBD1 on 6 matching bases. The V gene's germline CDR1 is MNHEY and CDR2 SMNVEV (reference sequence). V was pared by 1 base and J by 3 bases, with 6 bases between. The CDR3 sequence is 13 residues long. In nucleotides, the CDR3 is TGTGCCAGCAGTTTATACAGGGACTATGGCTACACCTTC. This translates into CASSLYRDYGYTF.

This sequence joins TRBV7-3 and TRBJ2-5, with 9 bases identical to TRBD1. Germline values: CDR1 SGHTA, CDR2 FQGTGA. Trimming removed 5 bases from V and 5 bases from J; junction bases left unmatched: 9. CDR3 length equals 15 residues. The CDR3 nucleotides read TGTGCCAGCAGCCCCACGGGACAGGGAGGGGAGACCCAGTACTTC. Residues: CASSPTGQGGETQYF.